This TCR beta chain was observed in a study of blood T cell repertoires in COVID-19 (dated by TCRdb to the early 2020s). Context from the whole study: Samples from collaborators originated in the United States, Italy and Spain and spanned both the acute and convalescent phases of COVID-19. The prospective study material was composed of cDNA or gDNA derived from T cells, B-cell-depleted T cells, or PBMCs. Samples came from the ongoing ImmuneRACE study (first 160 participants) plus 1,254 subjects from 6 global collaborators. The sample metadata nearly always contained a de-identified subject ID, COVID-19 status, age in years and sex. The dataset comprised deeply sampled blood TCRbeta repertoires from subjects exposed to, actively infected with, or recovered from COVID-19. Where HLA class I and class II types were available, the types were taken from metadata supplied by the sample provider, not from assay-based typing. A freely available public database, intended as a resource for researchers studying the immune response to SARS-CoV-2, is where the repertoires were released. General conclusions and limits of the study: The quantity of clinical and demographic metadata differed by source and by participant and was supplied without curation.

Collaborating institutions collected whole blood in K2EDTA tubes following their own protocols. For TCRbeta analysis, collaborators shipped samples as frozen whole blood, isolated PBMCs, or DNA extracted from either of those sample types. TCRbeta CDR3 regions were amplified from genomic DNA by means of the immunoSEQ Assay, a bias-controlled multiplex PCR. Processing in the source paper ran as follows. The number of nucleated cells in each sample was estimated from the amplification of reference gene primers within the assay. Sequence reads were collapsed and filtered to measure the absolute abundance of every unique TCRbeta CDR3 rearrangement. For each sample, productive Simpson clonality was calculated by taking the square root of Simpson's diversity index across productive rearrangements. Drawn from immuneACCESS, this table holds only the in-frame rearrangements with V and J called that TCRdb kept. Clones are partly lost; checked studies trace under half to an unresolved V gene and leave the rest unexplained. The V and J calls and clone size come from that table; D and trimming were worked out from the DNA. This sample has about 86,000 clones in its table, and roughly 80% of those were observed once. The ten largest account for about 3.4% of the sample.

The CDR3 starts with the cysteine, ends with the phenylalanine, and has 16 residues. Only the CDR3 DNA stays, 48 bases, in frame from base 1. V is pared back by 1 base and J by 5 bases, with 16 bases lying between the germline termini. Via the germline V gene, CDR1 is SGHDT and CDR2 YYEEEE. To note about this clone: Its binding antigen is unknown. No base qualities exist here, and no much larger clone lies one base off it.

The TCR sequence derives from a man aged 50 to 60 with acute or convalescent COVID-19. Sample: peripheral blood. Recombination linked TRBV5-6 to TRBJ2-1; a tentative D match to TRBD2 spans 6 bases. CDR3 loop: CASSLNRGSRNNEQFF. The DNA is TGTGCCAGCAGCTTGAATCGGGGGAGCAGGAACAATGAGCAGTTCTTC.